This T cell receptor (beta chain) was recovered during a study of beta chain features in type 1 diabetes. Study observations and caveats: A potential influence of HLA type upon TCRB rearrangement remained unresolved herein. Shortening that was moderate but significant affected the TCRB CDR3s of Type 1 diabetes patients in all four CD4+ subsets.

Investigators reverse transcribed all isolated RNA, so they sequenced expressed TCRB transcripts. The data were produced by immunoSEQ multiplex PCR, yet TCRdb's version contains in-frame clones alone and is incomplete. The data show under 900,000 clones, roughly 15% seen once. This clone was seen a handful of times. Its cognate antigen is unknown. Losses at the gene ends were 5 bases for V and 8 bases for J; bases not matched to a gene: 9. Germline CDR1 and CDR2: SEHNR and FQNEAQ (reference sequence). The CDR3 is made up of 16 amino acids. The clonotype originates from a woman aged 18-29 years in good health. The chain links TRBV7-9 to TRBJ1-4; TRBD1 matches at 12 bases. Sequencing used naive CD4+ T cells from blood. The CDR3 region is CASSRDRGRLREKLFF. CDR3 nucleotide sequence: TGTGCCAGCAGCCGGGACAGGGGGCGACTCAGAGAAAAACTGTTTTTT.